Shown below are 27 T cell receptor beta chains from a single sample sequenced in a study of early T cells in non-severe SARS-CoV-2 infection. From the 5' RACE reads, TCRdb called clonotypes with MiXCR, one entry per CDR3 protein. This sample carries approximately 31,000 distinct CDR3 sequences, 5.7% of them seen once, and the ten largest clones take around 6.8%. Sequencing was carried out using whole blood. Source of these receptors: an adult who was a healthcare worker with PCR-confirmed SARS-CoV-2 infection or an uninfected control (not recorded which).

This clonotype was detected ten times or more. This sequence joins TRBV18 and TRBJ1-6; D is ambiguous. This CDR3 has 14 residues. In germline, CDR1 is KGHSH, CDR2 LQKENI. Trimming pared 6 bases from V and 8 bases from J, leaving 14 bases between. CDR3 sequence reads: CASSTTRGDSPLHF. CDR3 DNA: TGTGCCAGCTCTACCACTCGTGGGGATTCACCCCTCCACTTT.

The V and J genes are TRBV6-1 and TRBJ1-1, with D possibly TRBD1 on 6 matching bases. The CDR3 is 15 amino acids. Trimming took 2 bases from V and 5 from J, leaving 15 bases between them. In germline, CDR1 is MNHNS, CDR2 SASEGT. CDR3 loop: CASSEYNGQKTEAFF. Written as DNA, the CDR3 is TGTGCCAGCAGTGAATATAATGGACAGAAGACTGAAGCTTTCTTT.

This clonotype appeared a few times. This sequence joins TRBV5-1 and TRBJ1-4; TRBD1 matches 9 bases. Trimming removed 3 bases from V and 8 bases from J; junction bases left unmatched: 8. Germline CDR1 reads SGHRS; CDR2 reads YFSETQ. This CDR3 is built from 15 residues. CDR3 nucleotides: TGCGCCAGCAGCTCCGGGGACAGGGATGGAGAAAAACTGTTTTTT. Its protein is CASSSGDRDGEKLFF.

The sample holds many counts of this clonotype. V is TRBV12-3 or TRBV12-4 and J is TRBJ2-4; possibly TRBD1 for D (5 bases). Trimming took 3 bases from V and 2 from J, leaving 14 bases between them. CDR3 length: 16 residues. CDR3 protein: CASSFSAAGSKNIQYF. The CDR3 DNA reads TGTGCCAGCAGTTTTTCCGCAGCAGGGTCCAAAAACATTCAGTACTTC.

The chain employs TRBV30 and TRBJ2-2; D tentatively reads TRBD1 or TRBD2 (5 bases each). The CDR3 spans 14 residues. Germline loops: CDR1 GTSNPN, CDR2 SVGIG (reference sequence). Trimming left V 4 bases short and J 6 bases short, with 15 bases between. CDR3 in DNA: TGTGCCTGGAACGGGGCGATTAACTCCGGGGAGCTGTTTTTT. This translates into CAWNGAINSGELFF.

This clonotype has more than one count but fewer than ten. The rearrangement links TRBV12-3 or TRBV12-4 to TRBJ1-2; a possible D gene is TRBD1 (6 bases). The CDR3 is 13 amino acids. V lost 6 bases and J lost 4, with 12 bases in between. This CDR3 reads CASSPTGLYGYTF. As DNA, the CDR3 is TGTGCCAGCAGCCCGACAGGTCTCTATGGCTACACCTTC.

This clonotype was seen many times. The V and J genes are TRBV19 and TRBJ2-4, with 8 positions matching TRBD1. The CDR3 runs 14 residues. CDR1 is LNHDA and CDR2 is SQIVND in the germline V gene (reference sequence). V was pared by 2 bases and J by 9 bases, with 6 bases of the junction left unmatched. CDR3 residues: CASSIQGAPSIQYF. In DNA form, the CDR3 reads TGTGCCAGTAGTATACAGGGGGCCCCCAGCATTCAGTACTTC.

Ten or more counts support this clonotype. The rearrangement links TRBV28 to TRBJ2-3; D may be TRBD1 or TRBD2 (5 bases each). Germline V gene sequence: CDR1 MDHEN, CDR2 SYDVKM. The CDR3 is made up of 16 amino acids. V shed 5 bases and J shed 3 bases, with 18 bases lying between them. This CDR3 is CASSALGVVKTDTQYF. The CDR3 DNA reads as TGTGCCAGCAGTGCACTGGGGGTTGTAAAAACAGATACGCAGTATTTT.

The table lists this clonotype with many counts. This chain uses TRBV28 with TRBJ2-7, with D possibly matching TRBD1 (5 bases). Germline assignment: CDR1 MDHEN and CDR2 SYDVKM. CDR3 length: 13 amino acids. V was shortened by 5 bases and J by 0 bases, with 8 bases between the two germline ends. CDR3 region: CASSRQNSYEQYF. The CDR3 nucleotides read TGTGCCAGCAGTCGACAGAACTCCTACGAGCAGTACTTC.

The table lists this clonotype with a few counts. The rearrangement joins TRBV7-2 to TRBJ2-5; D is uncertain. Germline CDR1 SGHTA, CDR2 FQGNSA. There are 13 residues in the CDR3. Trimming took 4 bases from V and 0 from J, leaving 6 bases between them. DNA for the CDR3: TGTGCCAGCAGCTCGATGTACCAAGAGACCCAGTACTTC. Translated, it gives CASSSMYQETQYF.

The J gene is TRBJ2-1, the V gene TRBV27, with D perhaps matching TRBD2 (7 bases). V dropped 5 bases and J dropped 14 bases, with 19 bases sitting between them. CDR1 is MNHEY and CDR2 is SMNVEV in the germline V gene (reference sequence). CDR3 length: 13 amino acids. CDR3 bases: TGTGCCAGCAGTCTGTACAGGGAGGGTCGTGAGTTCTTC. Translated, it gives CASSLYREGREFF.

In this sample, this clonotype turned up a few times. The CDR3 bases are TGTGCCAGCAGCTTAGGCCCAGGGATGGGAGAGACCCAGTACTTC. It specifies CASSLGPGMGETQYF. The chain recombines TRBV7-9 with TRBJ2-5; D is perhaps TRBD1 (5 bases). The CDR3 extends over 15 amino acids. V was trimmed by 1 base and J by 4 bases, leaving 13 bases between them. Per the germline V gene, CDR1 is SEHNR and CDR2 is FQNEAQ (reference sequence). Drawing the rest from reference TRBV7-9 and TRBJ2-5, the complete variable domain is DTGVSQNPRHKITKRGQNVTFRCDPISEHNRLYWYRQTLGQGPEFLTYFQNEAQLEKSRLLSDRFSAERPKGSFSTLEIQRTEQGDSAMYLCASSLGPGMGETQYFGPGTRLLVL.

This clonotype was counted between two and nine times. The V call is TRBV11-3, the J call TRBJ2-1; 9 bases agree with TRBD2. The CDR3 is 15 amino acids. Trimming removed 6 bases from V and 7 bases from J; junction bases left unmatched: 10. CDR1 and CDR2 from the germline V gene are SGHNT and YENEEA. The CDR3 is CASSFRSGSRNEQFF. As DNA, the CDR3 is TGTGCCAGCAGTTTCCGTAGCGGGAGTAGGAATGAGCAGTTCTTC.

This clonotype has only a few counts. This rearrangement joins TRBV6-5 to TRBJ1-1; 12 nucleotides match TRBD1. Germline V gene data show CDR1 as MNHEY and CDR2 as SVGAGI. The V segment lost 2 bases and the J segment 0 bases; nucleotides outside the gene matches: 7. The CDR3 sequence is 18 residues long. CDR3 DNA: TGTGCCAGCAGTTACGGTTTGGGACAGGGGGCGATGAACACTGAAGCTTTCTTT. It encodes CASSYGLGQGAMNTEAFF.

In this sample, this clonotype turned up a few times. The gene calls are TRBV20-1 and TRBJ2-7; a weak D match, TRBD2 (7 bases). Germline values: CDR1 DFQATT, CDR2 SNEGSKA (reference sequence). CDR3 length: 14 residues. V was shortened by 7 bases and J by 0 bases, with 16 bases between the two germline ends. CDR3 protein: CSGLGGGSSYEQYF. DNA for the CDR3: TGCAGTGGCCTGGGCGGGGGCAGCTCCTACGAGCAGTACTTC.

This clonotype was counted many times. The rearrangement links TRBV4-2 to TRBJ2-7; 11 nucleotides align to TRBD2. The CDR3 sequence is 19 residues long. Germline loops: CDR1 LGHNA, CDR2 YNFKEQ. V gave up 0 bases and J gave up 5 bases; unmatched junction bases: 15. CDR3 bases: TGTGCCAGCAGCCAAGAAACTCTAGCGGGAGGCCAGTCTTTGAACGAGCAGTACTTC. Translating it yields CASSQETLAGGQSLNEQYF.

This clonotype was counted between two and nine times. V usage is TRBV12-3 or TRBV12-4 and J usage is TRBJ2-7; D is unresolved. This CDR3 is 14 amino acids long. Trimming stripped 3 bases from V and 6 bases from J, with 15 bases between. DNA for the CDR3: TGTGCCAGCAGTTTCAAATTCTGGAGTTCCGAGCAGTACTTC. Protein: CASSFKFWSSEQYF.

There are many counts of this clonotype. The chain couples TRBV24-1 to TRBJ2-2; no firm D call. Trimming cost V 3 bases and J 5 bases, with 9 bases left between them. This CDR3 is built from 14 residues. CDR1 and CDR2 from the germline V gene are KGHDR and SFDVKD. The CDR3 DNA follows: TGTGCCACCAGTGATCCCAGCAAGACCGGGGAGCTGTTTTTT. It encodes CATSDPSKTGELFF.

This clonotype has ten or more counts. The chain has TRBV12-3 or TRBV12-4 and TRBJ1-2; 7 positions match TRBD1. This CDR3 is 13 amino acids long. The junction had 4 bases not matched to a gene; V was cut back by 6 bases and J by 3 bases. Here the CDR3 reads CASSIDRDYGYTF. For the CDR3, the DNA is TGTGCCAGCAGCATTGACAGGGACTATGGCTACACCTTC.

The chain recombines TRBV30 with TRBJ2-2; D unresolved. CDR1 is GTSNPN and CDR2 is SVGIG in the germline V gene (reference sequence). The CDR3 has 13 amino acids. Trimming cost V 0 bases and J 4 bases, with 6 bases left between them. Here the CDR3 DNA reads TGTGCCTGGAGTGTTACACGCACCGGGGAGCTGTTTTTT. Translation gives CAWSVTRTGELFF.

In this sample, this clonotype turned up a few times. The chain has TRBV18 and TRBJ1-1; unclear D gene. The CDR3 contains 11 residues. From germline, CDR1 is KGHSH and CDR2 LQKENI. Between the trimmed V and J ends, which lost 4 bases and 8 bases, there was a span of 8 bases. CDR3 in DNA: TGTGCCAGCTCACTCCGGGCCGAAGCTTTCTTT. It is translated as CASSLRAEAFF.

This clonotype was recorded at least ten times. The chain combines TRBV28 with TRBJ2-4, with D maybe TRBD1 (5 bases). The CDR3 consists of 13 residues. Deletions cut 3 bases from V and 7 bases from J, with 10 bases between. Germline CDR1 and CDR2: MDHEN and SYDVKM. This chain's CDR3 is CASSFSGANIQYF. As DNA, the CDR3 is TGTGCCAGCAGTTTTAGTGGGGCTAACATTCAGTACTTC.

J is TRBJ2-7 and V is TRBV7-8; D ambiguous. Germline loops: CDR1 SGHVS, CDR2 FQNEAQ. The V end lost 7 bases, the J end lost 6 bases, and 13 bases lay between the germline ends. The CDR3 totals 12 residues. The CDR3 DNA reads TGTGCCAGCACCAACGGCCTGGGCGAGCAGTACTTC. This codes for CASTNGLGEQYF. Supplemented by reference TRBV7-8 and TRBJ2-7, the full variable domain reads GAGVSQSPRYKVAKRGQDVALRCDPISGHVSLFWYQQALGQGPEFLTYFQNEAQLDKSGLPSDRFFAERPEGSVSTLKIQRTQQEDSAVYLCASTNGLGEQYFGPGTRLTVT.

This clonotype has more than one count but fewer than ten. This chain joins TRBV3-1 and TRBJ2-1; D assignment may be TRBD1 or TRBD2 (5 bases each). V was shortened by 0 bases and J by 7 bases, with 13 bases between the two germline ends. This CDR3 has 15 residues. In germline, CDR1 is LGHDT, CDR2 YNNKEL (reference sequence). Here the CDR3 reads CASSQEGRRENEQFF. CDR3 in DNA: TGTGCCAGCAGCCAAGAGGGACGTCGGGAAAATGAGCAGTTCTTC.

CDR3 DNA: TGTGCCAGCAGCTTACCCTACGGGGAGGGCATTCAGTACTTC. Its protein is CASSLPYGEGIQYF. The chain joins TRBV7-2 to TRBJ2-4; TRBD2 agrees at 7 bases. V lost 2 bases and J lost 9; bases outside the gene matches: 7. The CDR3 totals 14 residues. Germline V CDR1 and CDR2: SGHTA, FQGNSA. The full variable domain, its missing parts supplied by reference TRBV7-2 and TRBJ2-4, is GAGVSQSPSNKVTEKGKDVELRCDPISGHTALYWYRQSLGQGLEFLIYFQGNSAPDKSGLPSDRFSAERTGGSVSTLTIQRTQQEDSAVYLCASSLPYGEGIQYFGAGTRLSVL.

This clonotype was counted at least ten times. The CDR3 region has the DNA TGTGCCAGCAGTTCCGCCTACGAGCAGTACTTC. Amino acids: CASSSAYEQYF. V usage is TRBV6-5 and J usage is TRBJ2-7; D gene uncertain. The CDR3 spans 11 residues. The V end was cut by 4 bases, the J end by 2 bases, with 3 bases between. Germline CDR1 reads MNHEY; CDR2 reads SVGAGI.

Ten or more counts support this clonotype. This chain uses TRBV15 with TRBJ1-5, with 8 bases matching TRBD1. This CDR3 region has 18 residues. Germline V gives CDR1 LNHNV, CDR2 YYDKDF (reference sequence). The junction had 14 bases not matched to a gene; V was cut back by 3 bases and J by 4 bases. The CDR3 loop reads CATSRGGQGAFGNQPQHF. CDR3 coding DNA: TGTGCCACCAGCAGGGGAGGGCAGGGGGCTTTCGGAAATCAGCCCCAGCATTTT. Using reference TRBV15 and TRBJ1-5 for the parts outside the CDR3, the full variable domain is DAMVIQNPRYQVTQFGKPVTLSCSQTLNHNVMYWYQQKSSQAPKLLFHYYDKDFNNEADTPDNFQSRRPNTSFCFLDIRSPGLGDTAMYLCATSRGGQGAFGNQPQHFGDGTRLSIL.